This TCR beta chain was sequenced for a study of identical twins. TCRdb reprocessed the 5' RACE reads with MiXCR, giving one entry per CDR3 protein. The top ten clones hold approximately 7.6% of a sample with about 150,000 distinct CDR3 sequences, 3.5% of them seen once. Germline trimming cut 6 bases from V and 10 bases from J; bases unmatched to any gene: 12. The CDR3 is 13 residues long. CDR1 DFQATT and CDR2 SNEGSKA come from the germline V gene (reference sequence). This clonotype occurred many times. The sequenced sample was memory T cells sorted from blood. The clonotype was recovered from a man aged 18 to 29 in good health. This chain connects TRBV20-1 to TRBJ2-5; 9 bases are shared with TRBD2. The CDR3 bases are TGCAGTGCCTCTGGGGGACTAGCCCGTGTCCAGTACTTC. Protein product: CSASGGLARVQYF.